A single sample is the source of the 27 T cell receptor beta chains below, sequenced in a study of cytomegalovirus exposure and HLA in healthy donors. PCR involved 60 Vbeta and 13 Jbeta primers. The table came from immunoSEQ multiplex PCR; TCRdb's copy has only in-frame clones and leaves some out. The sample records more than 140,000 clones, 70% to 80% being singletons. The sequenced material came from PBMCs. The receptors come from a female donor in good health and CMV-seronegative.

The chain employs TRBV14 and TRBJ2-5; D not resolved. The J call may be in error: the DNA end matches TRBJ2-7 better. CDR3 size: 13 residues. Germline-derived CDR1 and CDR2 are SGHDN and FVKESK. The CDR3 DNA reads TGTGCCAGCAGCCAAGTGGGCAGTTACGAGCAGTACTTC. Its protein product is CASSQVGSYEQYF.

The chain uses TRBV6-5 and TRBJ2-7, with D perhaps matching TRBD1 (6 bases). Germline V lookup: CDR1 MNHEY, CDR2 SVGAGI. The CDR3 contains 15 residues. Trimming stripped 5 bases from V and 2 bases from J, with 16 bases between. In DNA, the CDR3 is TGTGCCAGCAGTCAATACGGACAGCGGCCCTACGAGCAGTACTTC. Protein sequence: CASSQYGQRPYEQYF.

The chain combines TRBV6-5 with TRBJ1-2; the match to TRBD1 covers 9 bases. V lost 6 bases and J lost 5; bases outside the gene matches: 7. CDR3 length equals 14 residues. Germline V lookup: CDR1 MNHEY, CDR2 SVGAGI. The CDR3 loop reads CASRQQGARYGYTF. The CDR3 DNA follows: TGTGCCAGCAGACAACAGGGGGCGCGATATGGCTACACCTTC.

The V and J genes are TRBV6-6 and TRBJ1-3; 10 bases align to TRBD1. The CDR3 totals 16 residues. Trimming removed 4 bases from V and 4 bases from J; junction bases left unmatched: 7. Germline V gene sequence: CDR1 MNHNY, CDR2 SVGAGI (reference sequence). Here the CDR3 reads CASSFATGGGGNTIYF. As DNA, the CDR3 is TGTGCCAGCAGTTTCGCGACAGGGGGCGGAGGAAACACCATATATTTT.

The chain combines TRBV28 with TRBJ1-5; no clear D gene. CDR3 length: 14 amino acids. V shed 7 bases and J shed 4 bases, with 14 bases lying between them. CDR1 is MDHEN and CDR2 is SYDVKM in the germline V gene. DNA of the CDR3: TGTGCCAGCACCCTATCACAGCCTAATCAGCCCCAGCATTTT. Translated: CASTLSQPNQPQHF. Combining the CDR3 with reference TRBV28 and TRBJ1-5 gives the whole variable domain DVKVTQSSRYLVKRTGEKVFLECVQDMDHENMFWYRQDPGLGLRLIYFSYDVKMKEKGDIPEGYSVSREKKERFSLILESASTNQTSMYLCASTLSQPNQPQHFGDGTRLSIL.

The gene calls are TRBV30 and TRBJ2-3; 7 bases are a match to TRBD2. The germline CDR1 and CDR2 sequences are GTSNPN and SVGIG (reference sequence). J gave up 4 bases and V 4 bases, and 8 bases lay outside the gene matches. The CDR3 has 14 amino acids. The CDR3 loop is CAWTLGRGADTQYF. CDR3 in DNA: TGTGCCTGGACGCTGGGGAGGGGAGCAGATACGCAGTATTTT.

V gene TRBV9 combines with J gene TRBJ1-1, with 9 bases identical to TRBD1. Germline trimming cut 4 bases from V and 1 base from J; bases unmatched to any gene: 2. This CDR3 has 14 residues. Per germline, CDR1 SGDLS and CDR2 YYNGEE. CDR3 amino acids: CASSLQGANTEAFF. CDR3 nucleotides: TGTGCCAGCAGCCTACAGGGGGCGAACACTGAAGCTTTCTTT.

The chain is built from TRBV7-9 and TRBJ2-5; D might be TRBD1 (6 bases). V lost 0 bases and J 5 bases, leaving 13 bases between the germline ends. Germline V CDR1 and CDR2: SEHNR, FQNEAQ (reference sequence). CDR3 size: 15 residues. The CDR3 DNA sequence: TGTGCCAGCAGCTTAGCGAAGGCAGGGGAGGAGACCCAGTACTTC. Translated, it gives CASSLAKAGEETQYF.

The chain uses TRBV4-2 and TRBJ2-3; 14 bases match TRBD2. The CDR3 is 18 residues long. In germline, CDR1 is LGHNA, CDR2 YNFKEQ. The trim removed 2 bases at V and 0 bases at J, leaving 4 bases unmatched. CDR3 in amino acids: CASSQRRLAGGSTDTQYF. The CDR3 region has the DNA TGTGCCAGCAGCCAACGTCGACTAGCGGGGGGGAGCACAGATACGCAGTATTTT.

The rearrangement joins TRBV7-9 to TRBJ2-6, with TRBD1 matching over 9 bases. This CDR3 region has 16 residues. Trimming removed 7 bases from V and 2 bases from J; junction bases left unmatched: 6. Germline CDR1 reads SEHNR; CDR2 reads FQNEAQ (reference sequence). CDR3 amino acids: CASTRQGGPGANVLTF. The CDR3 DNA is TGTGCCAGCACCAGACAGGGGGGTCCTGGGGCCAACGTCCTGACTTTC.

This sequence joins TRBV7-8 and TRBJ2-1; 15 bases line up with TRBD2. The CDR3 runs to 18 residues. V lost 5 bases and J lost 3; bases outside the gene matches: 8. In germline, CDR1 is SGHVS, CDR2 FQNEAQ. The CDR3 coding sequence is TGTGCCAGCAGCCCACGGACTAGCGGGGGGGCAATCTACAATGAGCAGTTCTTC. As protein: CASSPRTSGGAIYNEQFF.

This sequence joins TRBV5-1 and TRBJ1-6; no firm D call. Trimming took off 0 bases at V and 9 bases at J, with 13 bases between the two ends. There are 15 residues in the CDR3. Germline V lookup: CDR1 SGHRS, CDR2 YFSETQ. CDR3 region: CASSLVPEGGSPLHF. CDR3 coding DNA: TGCGCCAGCAGCTTGGTACCGGAGGGCGGTTCACCCCTCCACTTT.

V usage is TRBV5-1 and J usage is TRBJ2-2; TRBD1 matches 10 bases. Looked up from germline, CDR1 is SGHRS and CDR2 is YFSETQ. The CDR3 loop spans 15 amino acids. V lost 4 bases and J lost 1; bases outside the gene matches: 1. The CDR3 DNA sequence: TGCGCCAGCAGCGGGGACAGGGGGAACACCGGGGAGCTGTTTTTT. This translates into CASSGDRGNTGELFF.

The chain joins TRBV13 to TRBJ1-1, with D perhaps matching TRBD1 (5 bases). Germline V CDR1 and CDR2: PRHDT, FYEKMQ (reference sequence). This CDR3 is built from 14 residues. V dropped 0 bases and J dropped 8 bases, with 13 bases sitting between them. The CDR3 protein is CASSLGQAPREAFF. The CDR3 bases are TGTGCCAGCAGCTTAGGACAGGCCCCGCGAGAAGCTTTCTTT.

The genes are TRBV5-1 and TRBJ1-6; 7 bases fit TRBD1. Trimming cost V 1 base and J 10 bases; bases outside gene matches: 8. The CDR3 loop spans 15 amino acids. The V gene's germline CDR1 is SGHRS and CDR2 YFSETQ. The CDR3 region is CASSLLDRQGSPLHF. CDR3 nucleotide sequence: TGCGCCAGCAGCTTGTTGGACAGGCAAGGGTCACCCCTCCACTTT.

This chain joins TRBV18 and TRBJ1-1; D may be TRBD1 (5 bases). V shed 3 bases and J shed 2 bases, with 10 bases lying between them. This CDR3 is 14 amino acids long. Germline V lookup: CDR1 KGHSH, CDR2 LQKENI. The CDR3 protein is CASSPAQGNTEAFF. The CDR3, as DNA: TGTGCCAGCTCACCGGCGCAGGGAAACACTGAAGCTTTCTTT.

J is TRBJ1-1 and V is TRBV27; 7 positions agree with TRBD1. V gave up 2 bases and J gave up 2 bases; unmatched junction bases: 8. Looked up from germline, CDR1 is MNHEY and CDR2 is SMNVEV (reference sequence). The CDR3 loop spans 16 amino acids. The CDR3 region has the DNA TGTGCCAGCAGTTTAGACAGGGTGAGGATAAACACTGAAGCTTTCTTT. Amino acids: CASSLDRVRINTEAFF.

This chain links TRBV28 with TRBJ2-7; D may be TRBD1 (5 bases). The CDR3 runs to 14 residues. Germline V gives CDR1 MDHEN, CDR2 SYDVKM. The ends were cut back, 4 bases at V and 3 bases at J, with 13 bases in the middle. CDR3: CASSSSLTVYEQYF. CDR3 sequence (DNA): TGTGCCAGCAGTTCGAGTCTGACAGTCTACGAGCAGTACTTC. The full variable domain, completed using reference TRBV28 and TRBJ2-7, is DVKVTQSSRYLVKRTGEKVFLECVQDMDHENMFWYRQDPGLGLRLIYFSYDVKMKEKGDIPEGYSVSREKKERFSLILESASTNQTSMYLCASSSSLTVYEQYFGPGTRLTVT.

J is TRBJ2-4 and V is TRBV9; 7 nucleotides line up with TRBD1. The CDR3 runs 16 residues. V trimming: 0 bases; J trimming: 0 bases; junction bases outside the gene matches: 3. From germline, CDR1 is SGDLS and CDR2 YYNGEE. This CDR3 reads CASSVGTGLAKNIQYF. The CDR3, as DNA: TGTGCCAGCAGCGTAGGGACAGGACTAGCCAAAAACATTCAGTACTTC.

The chain employs TRBV19 and TRBJ2-7; 8 bases align to TRBD1. The CDR3 loop spans 17 amino acids. With V trimmed by 0 bases and J by 1 base, 8 bases remained unmatched. Looked up from germline, CDR1 is LNHDA and CDR2 is SQIVND (reference sequence). CDR3 in amino acids: CASSIDLEQGGSYEQYF. For the CDR3, the DNA is TGTGCCAGTAGTATAGATCTGGAACAGGGGGGATCCTACGAGCAGTACTTC.

In this sample, this clone turned up once. The rearrangement joins TRBV27 to TRBJ1-1; 10 bases line up with TRBD1. Per germline, CDR1 MNHEY and CDR2 SMNVEV (reference sequence). The V segment lost 3 bases and the J segment 4 bases; nucleotides outside the gene matches: 11. There are 17 residues in the CDR3. CDR3 bases: TGTGCCAGCAGTTTTTTGGTAGGACAGGGGGGCGGCACTGAAGCTTTCTTT. Residues: CASSFLVGQGGGTEAFF.

This clone turned up a few times. The chain is built from TRBV5-4 and TRBJ1-1, with 7 bases aligning to TRBD1. The junction had 5 bases not matched to a gene; V was cut back by 3 bases and J by 0 bases. Germline CDR1 reads SGHNT; CDR2 reads YYREEE (reference sequence). This CDR3 region has 15 residues. The CDR3 is CASSSGTEMNTEAFF. The CDR3 nucleotides are TGTGCCAGCAGCTCGGGGACAGAAATGAACACTGAAGCTTTCTTT.

This clone was observed a few times. The chain links TRBV6-5 to TRBJ1-1; TRBD1 might be the D (6 bases). This CDR3 spans 15 amino acids. The V and J ends lost 0 bases and 1 base respectively, with 9 bases between them. CDR1 is MNHEY, CDR2 SVGAGI, per germline. CDR3 protein: CASSYSSRGNTEAFF. DNA of the CDR3: TGTGCCAGCAGTTACTCGTCCAGGGGGAACACTGAAGCTTTCTTT.

The V gene is TRBV18, the J gene TRBJ2-5; no clear D gene. This CDR3 spans 13 amino acids. Trimming pared 2 bases from V and 4 bases from J, leaving 8 bases between. Per the germline V gene, CDR1 is KGHSH and CDR2 is LQKENI. CDR3 sequence (DNA): TGTGCCAGCTCACCAAGCCCCGGAGAGACCCAGTACTTC. Its translation is CASSPSPGETQYF.

V is TRBV25-1 and J is TRBJ1-5; D perhaps matches TRBD1 (6 bases). CDR1 and CDR2 (germline): MGHDK, SYGVNS. V lost 4 bases and J lost 6, with 10 bases in between. The CDR3 extends over 13 amino acids. This CDR3 reads CASSVTGTQPQHF. CDR3 DNA: TGTGCCAGCAGTGTTACAGGGACTCAGCCCCAGCATTTT.

The gene calls are TRBV29-1 and TRBJ2-7, with TRBD1 matching 7 bases. CDR1 is SQVTM and CDR2 is ANQGSEA in the germline V gene. The CDR3 covers 13 residues. J lost 4 bases, V lost 6 bases, and 9 bases had no gene match. As DNA, the CDR3 is TGCAGCGTCGCCGGGACAGTTATTTACGAGCAGTACTTC. Its translation: CSVAGTVIYEQYF.

V gene TRBV5-1 combines with J gene TRBJ1-1, with D possibly being TRBD1 (6 bases). With 7 bases removed from V and 0 bases from J, the gap between germline ends came to 16 bases. From germline, CDR1 is SGHRS and CDR2 YFSETQ. This CDR3 comprises 15 residues. The CDR3 region has the DNA TGCGCCAGCTCAGGGGACGTTGGGCTGAACACTGAAGCTTTCTTT. Its translation: CASSGDVGLNTEAFF. The full variable domain, completed using reference TRBV5-1 and TRBJ1-1, is KAGVTQTPRYLIKTRGQQVTLSCSPISGHRSVSWYQQTPGQGLQFLFEYFSETQRNKGNFPGRFSGRQFSNSRSEMNVSTLELGDSALYLCASSGDVGLNTEAFFGQGTRLTVV.